Listed below are T cell receptor beta chains from one sample, sequenced in a study of blood T cell repertoires in COVID-19. Repertoires were generated with immunoSEQ multiplex PCR, while TCRdb's copy carries only in-frame clones and drops some. The repertoire holds a few hundred thousand clones, with approximately 83% as singletons. The sample consisted of PBMCs or T cells enriched from blood (not recorded which). The receptors come from a young man who had recovered from COVID-19. Both conserved end residues are trimmed from each CDR3.

V gene: TRBV3-1/TRBV3-2; CDR3 protein: ASSLPLLGSGANVLT
V gene: TRBV18; CDR3 protein: ASSPTGEADTQY
V gene: TRBV7-2; CDR3 protein: ASSLSGGAYNEQF
V gene: TRBV9; CDR3 protein: ASSVRTSQETQY
V gene: TRBV13; CDR3 protein: ASSLGQNNYGYT
V gene: TRBV27; CDR3 protein: ASSATGDGYT
V gene: TRBV6-5; CDR3 protein: ASTKPEGVEGYT
V gene: TRBV2; CDR3 protein: ALYVVGGDYGYT
V gene: TRBV29-1; CDR3 protein: SVVAYSPNYGYT
V gene: TRBV4-1; CDR3 protein: ASSQGPRGRRGKLF
V gene: TRBV4-1; CDR3 protein: ASSQRAGKETQY
V gene: TRBV3-1/TRBV3-2; CDR3 protein: ASSTVGQNTGELF
V gene: TRBV3-1/TRBV3-2; CDR3 protein: ASSPQVIYGYT
V gene: TRBV29-1; CDR3 protein: SVQYRGGTQY
V gene: TRBV10-3; CDR3 protein: AISAGGNQPQH
V gene: TRBV27; CDR3 protein: ASSRGGRLSGANVLT
V gene: TRBV7-2; CDR3 protein: ASSAVGGFYNEQF
V gene: TRBV19; CDR3 protein: ASSIVGGTKNIQY
V gene: TRBV30; CDR3 protein: AWKEIYRGRTYEQY
V gene: TRBV19; CDR3 protein: ASSIAQGIEHT
V gene: TRBV5-4; CDR3 protein: ASNPERGRVAEAF
V gene: TRBV11-1; CDR3 protein: ASSGGRTVNTEAF
V gene: TRBV18; CDR3 protein: ASSGTATDTQY
V gene: TRBV5-4; CDR3 protein: ASSFGGGWNTEAF
V gene: TRBV12-3/TRBV12-4; CDR3 protein: ASTFDLGYEQY
V gene: TRBV10-2; CDR3 protein: ASSELGRGTSGGPTDTQY
V gene: TRBV3-1/TRBV3-2; CDR3 protein: ASSQVYLGQGARDYGYT
V gene: TRBV12-3/TRBV12-4; CDR3 protein: ASSLARISGYT
V gene: TRBV5-1; CDR3 protein: ASSASSTGTGDGYT
V gene: TRBV27; CDR3 protein: ASSRGGTGNNSPLH
V gene: TRBV3-1/TRBV3-2; CDR3 protein: ASSHLDRTNEQF
V gene: TRBV27; CDR3 protein: ASSASVAYNEQF
V gene: TRBV3-1/TRBV3-2; CDR3 protein: ASSRKPTGGLLTEAF
V gene: TRBV7-9; CDR3 protein: ASSLMGQTGGRFPGEAF
V gene: TRBV9; CDR3 protein: ASSVGGTDSGNTIY
V gene: TRBV5-8; CDR3 protein: ASSPLRGGDQPQH
V gene: TRBV19; CDR3 protein: ASRPDSSGNTIY